These 27 T cell receptor beta chains came from one sample sequenced in a study of blood T cell repertoires in COVID-19. TCRdb's copy holds only in-frame clones and misses some; the assay was immunoSEQ multiplex PCR. The profile shows about 350,000 clones, more than 85% of them singletons. Sequencing input: PBMCs or T cells enriched from blood (not recorded which). These receptors originate from a woman in her 30s who had recovered from COVID-19.

This sequence joins TRBV3-1 (or the pseudogene TRBV3-2) and TRBJ2-3; no definite D call. Trimming cost V 0 bases and J 0 bases, with 10 bases left between them. The CDR3 is 16 residues long. Germline loops: CDR1 LGHDT, CDR2 YNNKEL (reference sequence). The CDR3 is CASSQERSPSTDTQYF. CDR3 bases: TGTGCCAGCAGCCAAGAACGGTCACCTAGCACAGATACGCAGTATTTT.

The rearrangement joins TRBV24-1 to TRBJ2-7; 7 positions match TRBD1. The CDR3 contains 13 residues. The V segment lost 7 bases and the J segment 2 bases; nucleotides outside the gene matches: 4. The germline gives CDR1 KGHDR, CDR2 SFDVKD. Here the CDR3 DNA reads TGTGCCACCAGCCGACAGGGAGCCTACGAGCAGTACTTC. Protein: CATSRQGAYEQYF.

This chain connects TRBV5-1 to TRBJ2-5, with TRBD1 matching 8 bases. Per germline, CDR1 SGHRS and CDR2 YFSETQ. Losses at the gene ends were 2 bases for V and 3 bases for J; bases not matched to a gene: 6. The CDR3 length is 15 residues. In nucleotides, the CDR3 is TGCGCCAGCAGCTTCGGACAGGGTCGGAAAGAGACCCAGTACTTC. Encoded protein: CASSFGQGRKETQYF. The variable domain in full, with the rest retrieved from reference TRBV5-1 and TRBJ2-5, is KAGVTQTPRYLIKTRGQQVTLSCSPISGHRSVSWYQQTPGQGLQFLFEYFSETQRNKGNFPGRFSGRQFSNSRSEMNVSTLELGDSALYLCASSFGQGRKETQYFGPGTRLLVL.

The gene calls are TRBV4-3 and TRBJ2-3, with TRBD1 matching 8 bases. CDR1 and CDR2 from the germline V gene are LGHNA and YSLEER. V shed 0 bases, J shed 3 bases, and the junction held 11 bases outside the gene matches. The length of the CDR3 is 18 residues. The CDR3 is CASSQDQGALGWTDTQYF. The DNA of the CDR3 is TGCGCCAGCAGCCAAGATCAGGGGGCCCTGGGTTGGACAGATACGCAGTATTTT.

This chain joins TRBV6-2 or TRBV6-3 and TRBJ2-1, with 8 bases fitting TRBD2. This CDR3 contains 15 residues. V gave up 2 bases and J gave up 4 bases; unmatched junction bases: 4. CDR1 is MNHEY and CDR2 is SVGEGT in the germline V gene. The CDR3 coding sequence is TGTGCCAGCAGTTACCTGGCGGGGGGATACAATGAGCAGTTCTTC. Translating it yields CASSYLAGGYNEQFF.

V usage is TRBV2 and J usage is TRBJ1-6, with D unclear. Germline values: CDR1 SNHLY, CDR2 FYNNEI. The CDR3 contains 12 residues. The V and J ends lost 3 bases and 7 bases respectively, with 4 bases between them. The DNA of the CDR3 is TGTGCCAGCAGTGACGCGAATTCACCCCTCCACTTT. Translated, it gives CASSDANSPLHF.

This clone has a handful of counts. The rearrangement uses TRBV10-1 and TRBJ2-3; no firm D call. The CDR3 is 16 residues long. The V end was cut by 4 bases, the J end by 2 bases, with 16 bases between. Germline-derived CDR1 and CDR2 are WNHNN and SYGVQD (reference sequence). CDR3 residues: CASSVRSERPTDTQYF. As DNA, the CDR3 is TGCGCCAGCAGTGTCCGGTCCGAGCGCCCCACAGATACGCAGTATTTT.

This chain uses TRBV12-3 or TRBV12-4 with TRBJ2-4; D is possibly TRBD1 (5 bases). The CDR3 extends over 12 amino acids. V was trimmed by 8 bases and J by 2 bases, leaving 7 bases between them. This chain's CDR3 is CASGQSKNIQYF. CDR3 coding DNA: TGTGCCAGCGGACAATCCAAAAACATTCAGTACTTC.

The gene calls are TRBV5-1 and TRBJ1-4; D call uncertain. The V end was cut by 3 bases, the J end by 6 bases, with 18 bases between. In germline, CDR1 is SGHRS, CDR2 YFSETQ. The CDR3 sequence is 16 residues long. The CDR3 DNA reads as TGCGCCAGCAGCTGGGAATCTAGAACCGGGGATGAAAAACTGTTTTTT. Protein sequence: CASSWESRTGDEKLFF.

V and J are TRBV23-1 and TRBJ1-1; D perhaps matches TRBD1 (6 bases). TRBV23-1 is identified as an open reading frame with a role that is uncertain. The ends were cut back, 2 bases at V and 7 bases at J, with 8 bases in the middle. The CDR3 spans 12 residues. In nucleotides, the CDR3 is TGCGCCAGCAGTCAAACAGGGAGTGAAGCTTTCTTT. Translation gives CASSQTGSEAFF.

This clone was seen once. This chain uses TRBV25-1 with TRBJ2-7; D gene ambiguous. Germline CDR1 MGHDK, CDR2 SYGVNS. The CDR3 contains 12 residues. Between the trimmed V and J ends, which lost 5 bases and 3 bases, there was a span of 8 bases. CDR3 amino acids: CASSPGFYEQYF. The CDR3 DNA follows: TGTGCCAGCAGTCCCGGTTTCTACGAGCAGTACTTC.

The rearrangement uses TRBV11-2 and TRBJ2-1, with D perhaps TRBD2 (5 bases). V was cut by 0 bases and J by 7 bases, with 10 bases left in between. Germline assignment: CDR1 SGHAT and CDR2 FQNNGV. This CDR3 is 14 amino acids long. CDR3 DNA sequence: TGTGCCAGCAGCTTAGATTGGGGAGTGAATGAGCAGTTCTTC. Protein sequence: CASSLDWGVNEQFF.

The V gene is TRBV30, the J gene TRBJ2-1; D is ambiguous. There are 11 residues in the CDR3. The V and J ends lost 4 bases and 10 bases respectively, with 11 bases between them. Germline lookup yields CDR1 GTSNPN and CDR2 SVGIG (reference sequence). DNA for the CDR3: TGTGCCTGGAACCATGTCGGGGAGCAGTTCTTC. Encoded protein: CAWNHVGEQFF.

This sequence joins TRBV13 and TRBJ1-2; TRBD1 matches 9 bases. This CDR3 comprises 16 residues. Germline trimming cut 0 bases from V and 8 bases from J; bases unmatched to any gene: 10. Germline lookup yields CDR1 PRHDT and CDR2 FYEKMQ (reference sequence). The CDR3 nucleotides read TGTGCCAGCAGCTTAGGCAGGACAGGGGTCTCATCGGGCTACACCTTC. Translated: CASSLGRTGVSSGYTF. Drawing the rest from reference TRBV13 and TRBJ1-2, the complete variable domain is AAGVIQSPRHLIKEKRETATLKCYPIPRHDTVYWYQQGPGQDPQFLISFYEKMQSDKGSIPDRFSAQQFSDYHSELNMSSLELGDSALYFCASSLGRTGVSSGYTFGSGTRLTVV.

The rearrangement joins TRBV6-5 to TRBJ1-1; D remains ambiguous. V was shortened by 5 bases and J by 0 bases, with 13 bases between the two germline ends. This CDR3 spans 15 amino acids. Germline V CDR1 and CDR2: MNHEY, SVGAGI. CDR3 region: CASSSFEQLNTEAFF. CDR3 in DNA: TGTGCCAGCAGTAGTTTTGAACAGTTGAACACTGAAGCTTTCTTT.

The CDR3 nucleotides read TGTGCCAGCTCACCACCGATAGGGGTCCCAGATACGCAGTATTTT. This codes for CASSPPIGVPDTQYF. The chain combines TRBV18 with TRBJ2-3, with D tentatively TRBD1 (5 bases). This CDR3 is built from 15 residues. In germline, CDR1 is KGHSH, CDR2 LQKENI. Deletions cut 0 bases from V and 4 bases from J, with 11 bases between.

The rearrangement links TRBV5-1 to TRBJ1-3; TRBD1 is a possible D gene (5 bases). This CDR3 has 14 residues. Per the germline V gene, CDR1 is SGHRS and CDR2 is YFSETQ. V lost 4 bases and J 1 base, leaving 9 bases between the germline ends. Here the CDR3 reads CASSNTGSGNTIYF. CDR3 bases: TGCGCCAGCAGCAACACAGGATCTGGAAACACCATATATTTT.

The chain links TRBV5-5 to TRBJ1-6; no firm D call. The CDR3 runs to 13 residues. V was trimmed by 5 bases and J by 7 bases, leaving 10 bases between them. The germline CDR1 and CDR2 sequences are SGHKS and YYEKEE (reference sequence). The CDR3 region is CASRESENSPLHF. The CDR3 DNA is TGTGCCAGCAGGGAAAGCGAAAATTCACCCCTCCACTTT.

J is TRBJ2-1 and V is TRBV7-2; 9 nucleotides align to TRBD2. The CDR3 is made up of 15 amino acids. J was trimmed by 6 bases and V by 2 bases; bases with no gene match: 5. Germline V gives CDR1 SGHTA, CDR2 FQGNSA. The CDR3 protein is CASSLRRGGLNEQFF. The CDR3 nucleotides are TGTGCCAGCAGCTTACGGCGGGGGGGCCTCAATGAGCAGTTCTTC.

This chain joins TRBV10-2 and TRBJ1-5; 9 bases align to TRBD1. This CDR3 has 14 amino acids. CDR1 is WSHSY and CDR2 is SAAADI in the germline V gene. The V gene end was trimmed by 6 bases and the J gene end by 7 bases; junction bases not matched to a gene: 7. CDR3 nucleotides: TGCGCCAGCAGAGGGACAGGGCCGGGGCAGCCCCAGCATTTT. Translating gives CASRGTGPGQPQHF.

J is TRBJ2-1 and V is TRBV28; 7 nucleotides align to TRBD2. Germline CDR1 is MDHEN and CDR2 is SYDVKM. Germline trimming cut 6 bases from V and 11 bases from J; bases unmatched to any gene: 10. The CDR3 totals 13 residues. CDR3 protein: CASSRIAGDKQFF. CDR3 coding DNA: TGTGCCAGCAGCCGTATCGCGGGGGATAAGCAGTTCTTC.

As DNA, the CDR3 is TGTGCCAGCAGTGATTGGACAACTGGCTACACCTTC. Encoded protein: CASSDWTTGYTF. The V call is TRBV25-1, the J call TRBJ1-2, with a weak D call TRBD1 (5 bases). The CDR3 covers 12 residues. Trimming removed 3 bases at V and 7 bases at J, with 9 bases between. Germline values: CDR1 MGHDK, CDR2 SYGVNS.

The chain employs TRBV7-2 and TRBJ1-1; D is ambiguous. The CDR3 totals 14 residues. CDR1 SGHTA and CDR2 FQGNSA come from the germline V gene. The germline V and J ends were trimmed by 2 bases and 3 bases, with 10 bases remaining between them. CDR3 nucleotide sequence: TGTGCCAGCAGCTTAAGGAGGGCGGACACTGAAGCTTTCTTT. Its protein product is CASSLRRADTEAFF.

V gene TRBV2 combines with J gene TRBJ1-6, with D uncertain. Germline loops: CDR1 SNHLY, CDR2 FYNNEI. The CDR3 is 14 residues long. V was shortened by 7 bases and J by 7 bases, with 14 bases between the two germline ends. CDR3 sequence: CASTSVLLNSPLHF. Written as DNA, the CDR3 is TGTGCCAGCACGTCAGTCCTGCTGAATTCACCCCTCCACTTT.

The chain joins TRBV20-1 to TRBJ1-2; no firm D call. The CDR3 is 12 amino acids. V dropped 3 bases and J dropped 7 bases, with 12 bases sitting between them. CDR1 is DFQATT, CDR2 SNEGSKA, per germline (reference sequence). CDR3 DNA sequence: TGCAGTGCTAGTCGAGGGTCGACTGGCTACACCTTC. As protein: CSASRGSTGYTF.

The chain joins TRBV28 to TRBJ1-4, with a possible D match to TRBD1 (6 bases). Trimming took 3 bases from V and 4 from J, leaving 15 bases between them. This CDR3 is 16 amino acids long. Germline lookup yields CDR1 MDHEN and CDR2 SYDVKM. The CDR3 here is CASSFHRQADNEKLFF. CDR3 sequence (DNA): TGTGCCAGCAGTTTCCACCGACAGGCTGATAATGAAAAACTGTTTTTT.

The chain has TRBV19 and TRBJ1-2; 9 nucleotides match TRBD1. V shed 4 bases, J shed 4 bases, and the junction held 7 bases outside the gene matches. Germline CDR1 is LNHDA and CDR2 is SQIVND (reference sequence). The CDR3 totals 15 residues. CDR3 amino acids: CASSRVDRGSYGYTF. CDR3 nucleotides: TGTGCCAGTAGTAGAGTCGACAGGGGGTCCTATGGCTACACCTTC.